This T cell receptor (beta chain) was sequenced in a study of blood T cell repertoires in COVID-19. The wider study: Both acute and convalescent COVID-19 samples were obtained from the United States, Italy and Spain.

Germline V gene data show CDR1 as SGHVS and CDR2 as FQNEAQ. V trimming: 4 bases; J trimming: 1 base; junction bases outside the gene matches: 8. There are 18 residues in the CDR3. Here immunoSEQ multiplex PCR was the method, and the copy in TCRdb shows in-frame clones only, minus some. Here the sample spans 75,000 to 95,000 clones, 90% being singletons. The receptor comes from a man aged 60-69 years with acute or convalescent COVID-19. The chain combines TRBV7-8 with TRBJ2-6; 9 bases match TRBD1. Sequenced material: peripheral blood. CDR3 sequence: CASSSRDRVGSGANVLTF. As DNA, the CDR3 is TGTGCCAGCAGCTCCCGGGACAGGGTGGGATCTGGGGCCAACGTCCTGACTTTC. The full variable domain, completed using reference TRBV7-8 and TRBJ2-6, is GAGVSQSPRYKVAKRGQDVALRCDPISGHVSLFWYQQALGQGPEFLTYFQNEAQLDKSGLPSDRFFAERPEGSVSTLKIQRTQQEDSAVYLCASSSRDRVGSGANVLTFGAGSRLTVL.